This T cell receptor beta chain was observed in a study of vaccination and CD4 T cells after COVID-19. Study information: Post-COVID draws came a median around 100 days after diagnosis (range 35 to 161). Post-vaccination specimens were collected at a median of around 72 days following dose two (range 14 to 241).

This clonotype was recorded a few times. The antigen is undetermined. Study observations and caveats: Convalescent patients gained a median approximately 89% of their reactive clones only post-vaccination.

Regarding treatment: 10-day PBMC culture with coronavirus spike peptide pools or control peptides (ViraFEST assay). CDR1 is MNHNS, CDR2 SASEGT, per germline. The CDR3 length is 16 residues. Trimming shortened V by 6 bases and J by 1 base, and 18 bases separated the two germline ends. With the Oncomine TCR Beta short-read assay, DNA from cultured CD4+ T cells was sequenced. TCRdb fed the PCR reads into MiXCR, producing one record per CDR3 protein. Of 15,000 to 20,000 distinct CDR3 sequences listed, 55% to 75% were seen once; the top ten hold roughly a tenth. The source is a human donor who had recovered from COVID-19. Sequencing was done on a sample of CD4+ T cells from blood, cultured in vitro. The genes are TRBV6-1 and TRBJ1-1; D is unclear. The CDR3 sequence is CASSPTRTGSNTEAFF. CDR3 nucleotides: TGTGCCAGCAGCCCTACCCGGACGGGCTCGAACACTGAAGCTTTCTTT.